These 26 T cell receptor beta chains share one sample of origin, sequenced in a study of cytomegalovirus exposure and HLA in healthy donors. Primers included in the PCR were 60 Vbeta and 13 Jbeta primers. Measured with immunoSEQ multiplex PCR; TCRdb has only the in-frame clones, and not every one. The sample contains about 130,000 clones, roughly 80% of which appear only once. The sequenced material came from PBMCs. The receptors were gathered from a woman aged 50 to 60 in good health and CMV-seronegative.

The rearrangement uses TRBV19 and TRBJ2-3; TRBD2 matches 8 bases. The CDR3 has 13 amino acids. V lost 7 bases to trimming and J lost 5 bases; unmatched junction nucleotides: 5. Germline values: CDR1 LNHDA, CDR2 SQIVND (reference sequence). In DNA, the CDR3 is TGTGCCAGTAAGGTAGCGGGATTAGATACGCAGTATTTT. Its translation: CASKVAGLDTQYF.

The chain is built from TRBV5-8 and TRBJ2-5, with D uncertain. This CDR3 has 12 residues. V gave up 1 base and J gave up 1 base, with 2 bases separating them. Germline loops: CDR1 SGHTS, CDR2 YDEGEE. In nucleotides, the CDR3 is TGTGCCAGCAGCTTGCTCCAAGAGACCCAGTACTTC. Amino acid sequence: CASSLLQETQYF.

V is TRBV6-5 and J is TRBJ2-1, with a weak D call TRBD1 (5 bases). The CDR3 has 12 residues. CDR1 and CDR2 (germline): MNHEY, SVGAGI. V shed 7 bases and J shed 8 bases, with 12 bases lying between them. Written as DNA, the CDR3 is TGTGCCAGCATCTCGCAGGGTCATGAGCAGTTCTTC. It translates to CASISQGHEQFF.

The chain links TRBV7-9 to TRBJ2-7; TRBD1 aligns across 8 bases. Germline V gives CDR1 SEHNR, CDR2 FQNEAQ (reference sequence). The CDR3 spans 13 residues. The V segment lost 3 bases and the J segment 7 bases; nucleotides outside the gene matches: 5. CDR3 loop: CASSFGRGLEQYF. The CDR3 nucleotides are TGTGCCAGCAGCTTCGGCAGGGGGCTTGAGCAGTACTTC.

The rearrangement joins TRBV7-2 to TRBJ1-6; a weak D match, TRBD1 (6 bases). Trimming pared 4 bases from V and 1 base from J, leaving 17 bases between. The CDR3 spans 18 residues. CDR1 is SGHTA, CDR2 FQGNSA, per germline. The CDR3, as DNA: TGTGCCAGCAGCTCACAGGGAAATCCAGGTTCCTATAATTCACCCCTCCACTTT. It yields the protein CASSSQGNPGSYNSPLHF.

This clone was recorded a few times. The rearrangement links TRBV6-1 to TRBJ2-2; 8 bases fit TRBD2. With V trimmed by 2 bases and J by 4 bases, 3 bases remained unmatched. The CDR3 covers 15 residues. Per germline, CDR1 MNHNS and CDR2 SASEGT. Here the CDR3 DNA reads TGTGCCAGCAGTGAAAGAGCGGGGGTCACCGGGGAGCTGTTTTTT. It translates to CASSERAGVTGELFF.

The rearrangement uses TRBV6-1 and TRBJ1-3, with 7 bases fitting TRBD1. The ends lost 6 bases at V and 4 bases at J; junction bases unmatched: 9. The germline gives CDR1 MNHNS, CDR2 SASEGT. This CDR3 contains 15 residues. Written as DNA, the CDR3 is TGTGCCAGCAGCCACGACAGGGATTCAGGAAACACCATATATTTT. Translated: CASSHDRDSGNTIYF.

This clone was seen only once. This chain joins TRBV7-8 and TRBJ1-6; TRBD1 aligns across 7 bases. Losses at the gene ends were 8 bases for V and 9 bases for J; bases not matched to a gene: 13. The CDR3 contains 15 residues. The V gene's germline CDR1 is SGHVS and CDR2 FQNEAQ. The CDR3 is CASGFQGQKGSPLHF. The CDR3, as DNA: TGTGCCAGCGGATTTCAGGGACAGAAAGGTTCACCCCTCCACTTT.

V and J are TRBV6-1 and TRBJ2-1; 10 bases fit TRBD2. V dropped 2 bases and J dropped 5; count of bases not matched to a gene: 6. This CDR3 region has 16 residues. The germline V gene encodes CDR1 MNHNS and CDR2 SASEGT. CDR3 in DNA: TGTGCCAGCAGTGAAATTCGACTAGCGGGCAACAATGAGCAGTTCTTC. Amino acids: CASSEIRLAGNNEQFF.

The rearrangement links TRBV5-6 to TRBJ2-1; 7 bases are shared with TRBD2. CDR3 length equals 16 residues. The germline gives CDR1 SGHDT, CDR2 YYEEEE. With V trimmed by 4 bases and J by 8 bases, 15 bases remained unmatched. The CDR3 sequence: CASSLGGGGSRYEQFF. CDR3 in DNA: TGTGCCAGCAGCCTCGGGGGTGGCGGGAGTCGCTATGAGCAGTTCTTC.

The rearrangement joins TRBV6-5 to TRBJ2-1; weak D call: TRBD1 (6 bases). CDR1 is MNHEY, CDR2 SVGAGI, per germline. V dropped 4 bases and J dropped 0 bases, with 13 bases sitting between them. CDR3 length: 16 amino acids. The CDR3: CASSSREGGSYNEQFF. CDR3 in DNA: TGTGCCAGCAGTTCCAGGGAAGGGGGCTCCTACAATGAGCAGTTCTTC.

The sample holds a few counts of this clone. This chain joins TRBV30 and TRBJ1-4; a weak D match, TRBD1 (6 bases). Trimming stripped 0 bases from V and 5 bases from J, with 19 bases between. The germline gives CDR1 GTSNPN, CDR2 SVGIG (reference sequence). The CDR3 is 17 amino acids. The CDR3 sequence: CAWSVGLRADRNEKLFF. DNA for the CDR3: TGTGCCTGGAGTGTAGGCCTTAGGGCGGACAGAAATGAAAAACTGTTTTTT.

The chain carries TRBV28 and TRBJ2-5; 9 bases are a match to TRBD1. CDR3 length equals 18 residues. J was trimmed by 7 bases and V by 2 bases; bases with no gene match: 17. The germline V gene encodes CDR1 MDHEN and CDR2 SYDVKM. Here the CDR3 DNA reads TGTGCCAGCAGTTTACTTCAAATCATACCGGGACAGGGAGGGACCCAGTACTTC. Protein sequence: CASSLLQIIPGQGGTQYF.

This chain's CDR3 is CSVAGTSGKGNEQFF. CDR3 in DNA: TGCAGCGTTGCCGGGACTAGCGGGAAAGGGAATGAGCAGTTCTTC. The V call is TRBV29-1, the J call TRBJ2-1, with 13 nucleotides matching TRBD2. The trim removed 4 bases at V and 7 bases at J, leaving 7 bases unmatched. The CDR3 consists of 15 residues. Germline CDR1 and CDR2: SQVTM and ANQGSEA.

The V and J genes are TRBV7-9 and TRBJ1-4; 7 bases line up with TRBD1. Germline V gene data show CDR1 as SEHNR and CDR2 as FQNEAQ (reference sequence). The ends lost 5 bases at V and 13 bases at J; junction bases unmatched: 13. The CDR3 covers 14 residues. CDR3 in amino acids: CASSPTGTALGLFF. CDR3 DNA sequence: TGTGCCAGCAGCCCGACCGGGACAGCCCTTGGACTGTTTTTT.

This clone was seen a handful of times. V usage is TRBV19 and J usage is TRBJ2-2; tentatively, D is TRBD1 (6 bases). There are 18 residues in the CDR3. Trimming took 7 bases from V and 3 from J, leaving 24 bases between them. Germline CDR1 and CDR2: LNHDA and SQIVND (reference sequence). The CDR3 nucleotides read TGTGCCAGTACATGGGGCAGGGGTTATGGTCGTGACACCGGGGAGCTGTTTTTT. Protein product: CASTWGRGYGRDTGELFF.

The chain has TRBV6-9 and TRBJ1-1; D is possibly TRBD1 (5 bases). The CDR3 totals 15 residues. With 4 bases removed from V and 1 base from J, the gap between germline ends came to 13 bases. CDR1 and CDR2 from the germline V gene are MNHGY and SVAAGI. The CDR3 here is CASSFTGLQNTEAFF. The CDR3 bases are TGTGCCAGCAGTTTTACGGGACTGCAGAACACTGAAGCTTTCTTT.

This clone was seen a handful of times. Other nucleotide sequences from this sample produce the same CDR3. The rearrangement joins TRBV29-1 to TRBJ2-7, with a tentative D call TRBD1 (6 bases). Trimming pared 4 bases from V and 2 bases from J, leaving 6 bases between. The CDR3 runs to 11 residues. Per the germline V gene, CDR1 is SQVTM and CDR2 is ANQGSEA. The CDR3 DNA follows: TGCAGCGTTGCAGGGGCCTACGAGCAGTACTTC. Encoded protein: CSVAGAYEQYF.

The J gene is TRBJ1-2, the V gene TRBV9; 9 nucleotides match TRBD1. With 3 bases clipped from V and 4 bases from J, the junction kept 4 bases outside the gene matches. The CDR3 runs 14 residues. Germline CDR1 reads SGDLS; CDR2 reads YYNGEE. The CDR3 sequence: CASSEETGGYGYTF. The CDR3, as DNA: TGTGCCAGCAGCGAAGAGACAGGGGGCTATGGCTACACCTTC.

The CDR3 sequence: CAWRPGQGFYTF. CDR3 DNA: TGTGCCTGGAGACCCGGACAGGGTTTCTACACCTTC. The chain combines TRBV30 with TRBJ1-2; 8 nucleotides agree with TRBD1. CDR3 length: 12 amino acids. Losses at the gene ends were 3 bases for V and 10 bases for J; bases not matched to a gene: 7. Germline V gene sequence: CDR1 GTSNPN, CDR2 SVGIG (reference sequence).

The chain uses TRBV28 and TRBJ2-7; D is ambiguous. V was clipped by 5 bases and J by 5 bases, with 25 bases between them. This CDR3 has 17 residues. Germline V gives CDR1 MDHEN, CDR2 SYDVKM. CDR3 bases: TGTGCCAGCAGTCGAGGCGTCCGTGTCACCCAACTGGACGAGCAGTACTTC. Translating gives CASSRGVRVTQLDEQYF. Together with reference TRBV28 and TRBJ2-7, the CDR3 gives the full variable domain: DVKVTQSSRYLVKRTGEKVFLECVQDMDHENMFWYRQDPGLGLRLIYFSYDVKMKEKGDIPEGYSVSREKKERFSLILESASTNQTSMYLCASSRGVRVTQLDEQYFGPGTRLTVT.

The J gene is TRBJ2-1, the V gene TRBV27; D remains unclear. The CDR3 runs 13 residues. CDR1 and CDR2 (germline): MNHEY, SMNVEV (reference sequence). V lost 9 bases and J 0 bases, leaving 9 bases between the germline ends. CDR3 coding DNA: TGTGCCAGTGCCTTCAGCTCCTACAATGAGCAGTTCTTC. This codes for CASAFSSYNEQFF.

The chain is built from TRBV18 and TRBJ2-5; D perhaps matches TRBD2 (5 bases). The germline V and J ends were trimmed by 3 bases and 2 bases, with 13 bases remaining between them. CDR1 KGHSH and CDR2 LQKENI come from the germline V gene. The CDR3 is 15 amino acids. CDR3 amino acids: CASSPIRGRQETQYF. CDR3 bases: TGTGCCAGCTCACCCATCCGCGGGCGGCAAGAGACCCAGTACTTC. The entire variable domain, with the rest obtained from reference TRBV18 and TRBJ2-5, is as follows: NAGVMQNPRHLVRRRGQEARLRCSPMKGHSHVYWYRQLPEEGLKFMVYLQKENIIDESGMPKERFSAEFPKEGPSILRIQQVVRGDSAAYFCASSPIRGRQETQYFGPGTRLLVL.

The rearrangement joins TRBV7-9 to TRBJ2-1; 14 nucleotides line up with TRBD2. CDR1 and CDR2 from the germline V gene are SEHNR and FQNEAQ (reference sequence). V lost 2 bases and J lost 9; bases outside the gene matches: 12. The CDR3 contains 18 residues. The CDR3 spells CASSLPPRLAGGRGEQFF. CDR3 nucleotide sequence: TGTGCCAGCAGCTTACCTCCTCGACTAGCGGGAGGGCGGGGTGAGCAGTTCTTC.

The J gene is TRBJ1-2, the V gene TRBV9; weak D call: TRBD1 (5 bases). Trimming removed 0 bases from V and 5 bases from J, with 11 bases in between. The CDR3 is 14 amino acids. Germline loops: CDR1 SGDLS, CDR2 YYNGEE. CDR3 protein: CASSVDLGRYGYTF. The DNA of the CDR3 is TGTGCCAGCAGCGTAGATCTGGGGCGGTATGGCTACACCTTC.

As to this clone: At one of its ends the junction is not consistent with the germline gene, which may arise from a read error. The chain has TRBV5-6 and TRBJ2-3; TRBD2 might be the D (5 bases). The CDR3 consists of 14 residues. Looked up from germline, CDR1 is SGHDT and CDR2 is YYEEEE. The CDR3 nucleotides are TGTGCCAGCAGCTTGGGACTAAGCACAGATACGCAGTGTTTT. This translates into CASSLGLSTDTQCF.